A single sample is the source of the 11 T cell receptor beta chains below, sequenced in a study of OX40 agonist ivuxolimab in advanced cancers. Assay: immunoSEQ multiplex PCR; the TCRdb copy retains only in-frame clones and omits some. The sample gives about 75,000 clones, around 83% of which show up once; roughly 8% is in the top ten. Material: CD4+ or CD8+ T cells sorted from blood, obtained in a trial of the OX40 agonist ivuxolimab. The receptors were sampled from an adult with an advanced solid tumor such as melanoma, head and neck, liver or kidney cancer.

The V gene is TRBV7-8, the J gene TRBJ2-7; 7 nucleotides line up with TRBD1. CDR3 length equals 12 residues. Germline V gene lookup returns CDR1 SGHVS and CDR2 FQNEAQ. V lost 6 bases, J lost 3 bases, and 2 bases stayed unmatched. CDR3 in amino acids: CASSDRDYEQYF. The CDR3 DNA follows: TGTGCCAGCAGTGACAGGGACTACGAGCAGTACTTC.

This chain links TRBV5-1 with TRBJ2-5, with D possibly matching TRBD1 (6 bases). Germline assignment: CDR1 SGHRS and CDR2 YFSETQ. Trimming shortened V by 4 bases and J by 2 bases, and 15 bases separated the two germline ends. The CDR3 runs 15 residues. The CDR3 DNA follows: TGCGCCAGCAGCCGCACAGGGACCTCACAAGAGACCCAGTACTTC. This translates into CASSRTGTSQETQYF.

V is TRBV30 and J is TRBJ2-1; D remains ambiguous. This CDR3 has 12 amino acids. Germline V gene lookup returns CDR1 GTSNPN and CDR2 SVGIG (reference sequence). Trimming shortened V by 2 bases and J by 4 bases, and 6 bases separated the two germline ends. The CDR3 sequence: CAWSLSYNEQFF. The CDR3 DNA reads TGTGCCTGGAGTTTGAGTTACAATGAGCAGTTCTTC.

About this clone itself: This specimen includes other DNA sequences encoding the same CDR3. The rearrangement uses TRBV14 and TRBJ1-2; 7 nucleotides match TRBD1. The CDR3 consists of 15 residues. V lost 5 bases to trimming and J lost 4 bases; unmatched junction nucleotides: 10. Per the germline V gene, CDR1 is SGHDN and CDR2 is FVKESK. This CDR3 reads CASSGRGQKTYGYTF. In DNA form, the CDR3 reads TGTGCCAGCAGCGGTAGGGGACAGAAGACCTATGGCTACACCTTC.

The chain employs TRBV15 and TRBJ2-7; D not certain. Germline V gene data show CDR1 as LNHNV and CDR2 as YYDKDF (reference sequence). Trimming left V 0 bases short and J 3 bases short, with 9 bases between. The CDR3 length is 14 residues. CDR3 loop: CATSRDLLIYEQYF. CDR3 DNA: TGTGCCACCAGCAGAGACCTCCTGATCTACGAGCAGTACTTC.

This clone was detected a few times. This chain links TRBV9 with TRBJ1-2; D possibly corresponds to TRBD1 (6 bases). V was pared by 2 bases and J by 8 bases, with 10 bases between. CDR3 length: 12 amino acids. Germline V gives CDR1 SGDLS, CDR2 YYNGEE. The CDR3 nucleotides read TGTGCCAGCAGCGTGGAGGGGGGCGGCTACACCTTC. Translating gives CASSVEGGGYTF.

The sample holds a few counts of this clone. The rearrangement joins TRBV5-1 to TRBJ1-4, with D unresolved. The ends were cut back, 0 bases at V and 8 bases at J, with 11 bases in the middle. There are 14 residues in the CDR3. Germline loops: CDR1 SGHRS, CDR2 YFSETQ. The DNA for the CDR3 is TGCGCCAGCAGCTTGGTCGGAGGAGACGAAAAACTGTTTTTT. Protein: CASSLVGGDEKLFF.

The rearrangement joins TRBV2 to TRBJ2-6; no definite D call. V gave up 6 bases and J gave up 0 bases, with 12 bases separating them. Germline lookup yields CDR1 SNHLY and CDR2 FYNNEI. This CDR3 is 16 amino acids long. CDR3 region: CASRPDGVSGANVLTF. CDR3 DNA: TGTGCCAGCAGACCCGACGGAGTCTCTGGGGCCAACGTCCTGACTTTC.

CDR3 region: CASTSGGLSSYEQYF. The CDR3 coding sequence is TGTGCCAGCACTAGCGGGGGGCTCAGCTCCTACGAGCAGTACTTC. The V call is TRBV28, the J call TRBJ2-5; 11 nucleotides match TRBD2. The end of the DNA fits TRBJ2-7 better, so the J call may be wrong. The CDR3 sequence is 15 residues long. CDR1 is MDHEN and CDR2 is SYDVKM in the germline V gene.

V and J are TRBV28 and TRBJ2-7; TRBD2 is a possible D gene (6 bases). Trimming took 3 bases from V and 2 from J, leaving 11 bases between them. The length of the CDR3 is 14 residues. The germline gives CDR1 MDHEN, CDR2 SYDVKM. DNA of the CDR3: TGTGCCAGCAGTTTTAGCGGAGCCCCCTACGAGCAGTACTTC. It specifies CASSFSGAPYEQYF. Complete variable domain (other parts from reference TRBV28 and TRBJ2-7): DVKVTQSSRYLVKRTGEKVFLECVQDMDHENMFWYRQDPGLGLRLIYFSYDVKMKEKGDIPEGYSVSREKKERFSLILESASTNQTSMYLCASSFSGAPYEQYFGPGTRLTVT.

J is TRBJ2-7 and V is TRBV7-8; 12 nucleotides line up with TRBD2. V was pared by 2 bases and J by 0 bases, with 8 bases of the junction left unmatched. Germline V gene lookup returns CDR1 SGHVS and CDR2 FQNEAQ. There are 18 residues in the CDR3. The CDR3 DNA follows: TGTGCCAGCAGCTTAAGACTAGCGGGAGCCCAACTCTCCTACGAGCAGTACTTC. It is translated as CASSLRLAGAQLSYEQYF.